This entry lists 3 T cell receptor beta chains sequenced from one sample in a study of molecular identifiers for immune sequencing clone quantification. TCRdb re-called the PCR reads through MiXCR, storing one row per CDR3 protein. Among approximately 500,000 distinct CDR3 sequences listed, approximately 25% were seen once. The sample comprised naive CD8+ T cells from blood, with Jurkat cell RNA spiked in. This sample's subset: FACS-sorted CD8+CD4-CCR7+CD45RA+ naive T cells. These receptors were taken from a human donor in good health. Some libraries in this study had Jurkat cell RNA spiked in.

In this sample, this clonotype turned up a few times. The chain combines TRBV4-3 with TRBJ2-1; D may correspond to TRBD1 or TRBD2 (5 bases each). This CDR3 contains 11 residues. Trimming took 5 bases from V and 11 from J, leaving 10 bases between them. Germline V gene lookup returns CDR1 LGHNA and CDR2 YSLEER. Written as DNA, the CDR3 is TGCGCCAGCAGCACCGGGACCCAGCAGTTCTTC. It encodes CASSTGTQQFF.

This clonotype was recorded at least ten times. The V and J genes are TRBV6-5 and TRBJ2-3, with 7 bases that match TRBD2. There are 15 residues in the CDR3. Germline loops: CDR1 MNHEY, CDR2 SVGAGI. V dropped 7 bases and J dropped 1; count of bases not matched to a gene: 8. As DNA, the CDR3 is TGTGCCAGCACTCCGTACGCGGGAGGCACAGATACGCAGTATTTT. Protein: CASTPYAGGTDTQYF.

This clonotype has more than one count but fewer than ten. The CDR3 nucleotides read TGTGCCTGGGAAACGTCGTACGGCGGGGAGCTGTTTTTT. Translated, it gives CAWETSYGGELFF. This sequence joins TRBV30 and TRBJ2-2; D is unclear. The V and J ends lost 5 bases and 7 bases respectively, with 14 bases between them. This CDR3 contains 13 residues. CDR1 and CDR2 (germline): GTSNPN, SVGIG (reference sequence).